A selection of T cell receptor beta chains follows, all from one sample in a study of vaccination effects on CD4 cells after COVID-19. Which antigens these TCRs recognize remains unknown. Libraries were prepared by immunoSEQ multiplex PCR; TCRdb keeps only in-frame clonotypes and omits some of them. This table holds about 36,000 clones, about two thirds found once. Material: CD4+ T cells from PBMCs cultured with HCoV-NL63 spike peptides, obtained before COVID-19 vaccination. The receptors were gathered from a human donor who had a prior SARS-CoV-2 infection. CDR3s include the opening cysteine and the closing phenylalanine or tryptophan. D genes are given only for firm matches. Clone size is given for some rows only: seen once, a few or many times, or a class if the clone is expanded.

>TRBJ1-1|TRBV5-1|TRBD1|-
TGCGCCAGCAGCTTGGCGGGACAGGTATCAACGGAAGCTTTCTTT
CASSLAGQVSTEAFF
>TRBJ2-2|TRBV2|-|few
TGTGCCAGCAGTGAAAGTTTAGGGGATGGCGGGGAGCTGTTTTTT
CASSESLGDGGELFF
>TRBJ2-1|TRBV9|-|few
TGTGCCAGCAGCGTTGACTCCTACAATGAGCAGTTCTTC
CASSVDSYNEQFF
>TRBJ2-3|TRBV15|-|-
TGTGCCACCAGCAGCCGAAAGACAGCAGATACGCAGTATTTT
CATSSRKTADTQYF
>TRBJ2-7|TRBV5-8|TRBD1|-
TGTGCCAGCACCCCCCGTGATCGGACAGGGGCCTACGAGCAGTACTTC
CASTPRDRTGAYEQYF
>TRBJ2-1|TRBV5-1|-|-
TGCGCCAGCAGTGGGGTGGCCTACAATGAGCAGTTCTTC
CASSGVAYNEQFF
>TRBJ1-5|TRBV19|-|few
TGTGCCAGTAGCGGACAGTTCGATCAGCCCCAGCATTTT
CASSGQFDQPQHF
>TRBJ2-5|TRBV6-2/TRBV6-3|TRBD2|-
TGTGCCAGCAGTTTAGCGGGAGAGGGTGAAGAGACCCAGTACTTC
CASSLAGEGEETQYF
>TRBJ2-5|TRBV7-3|TRBD2|-
TGTGCCAGCAGCTTAATGGGGGGGGTTGGAGAGACCCAGTACTTC
CASSLMGGVGETQYF
>TRBJ2-1|TRBV2|-|-
TGTGCCAGCGCGGAGGACAATAGCTCCTACAATGAGCAGTTCTTC
CASAEDNSSYNEQFF
>TRBJ2-7|TRBV2|-|-
TGTGCCAGCACCCTCCCAGGCTACGAGCAGTACTTC
CASTLPGYEQYF
>TRBJ1-3|TRBV5-1|TRBD1|few
TGCGCCAGCAGCCCTACAGGGGAGGCTGGAAACACCATATATTTT
CASSPTGEAGNTIYF
>TRBJ2-2|TRBV5-8|TRBD1|-
TGTGCCAGCAGCGGGGACAGTTTCGCGAACACCGGGGAGCTGTTTTTT
CASSGDSFANTGELFF
>TRBJ1-2|TRBV5-1|-|-
TGCGCCAGCAGCTTGGTTGCGGGGGGGAACTATGGCTACACCTTC
CASSLVAGGNYGYTF
>TRBJ2-3|TRBV5-1|TRBD2|-
TGCGCCAGCAGCCCCACAACTAGCGGGAGTGCTACGCAGTATTTT
CASSPTTSGSATQYF
>TRBJ1-2|TRBV6-5|-|few
TGTGCCAGCACCCAGGGACGGAACTATGGCTACACCTTC
CASTQGRNYGYTF
>TRBJ2-2|TRBV2|TRBD2|-
TGTGCCAGCAGTGGGTCTAGCGGGGGGACCGGGGAGCTGTTTTTT
CASSGSSGGTGELFF
>TRBJ1-2|TRBV3-1/TRBV3-2|-|-
TGTGCCAGCAGCCAAGTTTCGTCAGGGGTTGGCTACACCTTC
CASSQVSSGVGYTF
>TRBJ2-5|TRBV7-3|-|-
TGTGCCAGCAGCTTACAGGGGTACGAGACCCAGTACTTC
CASSLQGYETQYF
>TRBJ1-4|TRBV6-6|TRBD1|-
TGTGCCAGCAGTCGACCCAGACAGGGGGCCGGAATTAATGAAAAACTGTTTTTT
CASSRPRQGAGINEKLFF
>TRBJ1-4|TRBV7-2|-|once
TGTGCCAGCAGCCCTAGGGGACGTGAAAAACTGTTTTTT
CASSPRGREKLFF
>TRBJ2-1|TRBV4-1|-|-
TGCGCCAGCAGCCAACCTACAAGGGGGAGGGATGGAAATGAGCAGTTCTTC
CASSQPTRGRDGNEQFF
>TRBJ2-4|TRBV2|-|-
TGTGCCAGCAAGTTTACAGGGAGCATTCAGTACTTC
CASKFTGSIQYF
>TRBJ2-5|TRBV19|TRBD1|-
TGTGCCAGTAGTACAGGGGGTGGTGAGACCCAGTACTTC
CASSTGGGETQYF
>TRBJ1-4|TRBV12-3/TRBV12-4|-|-
TGTGCCAGCAGTTCTATCGAGAGGGAAAAACTGTTTTTT
CASSSIEREKLFF
>TRBJ1-2|TRBV5-1|-|-
TGCGCCAGCAGCTTGGCAGCAGGCGCCTATGGCTACACCTTC
CASSLAAGAYGYTF
>TRBJ2-2|TRBV18|TRBD1|many
TGTGCCAGCTCACGCCCGGGACAGGGGGCCACCGGGGAGCTGTTTTTT
CASSRPGQGATGELFF
>TRBJ2-5|TRBV19|TRBD1|-
TGTGCCAGTAGTATGTGGGACAGGGTAGAGACCCAGTACTTC
CASSMWDRVETQYF
>TRBJ2-4|TRBV12-3/TRBV12-4|-|-
TGTGCCAGCAGTTTGCTCAAGGGGGACATTCAGTACTTC
CASSLLKGDIQYF
>TRBJ2-5|TRBV5-4|TRBD1|-
TGTGCCAGCAGCTCAACAGGGGTAGAGACCCAGTACTTC
CASSSTGVETQYF
>TRBJ1-3|TRBV10-3|-|-
TGTGCCACCTCGGAGTACAATACGGCAGGAAACACCATATATTTT
CATSEYNTAGNTIYF
>TRBJ2-3|TRBV7-7|-|-
TGTGCTAGCAGCTTCGGGAATAGCGTCACAGATACGCAGTATTTT
CASSFGNSVTDTQYF
>TRBJ2-2|TRBV6-2/TRBV6-3|-|-
TGTGCCAGCAGTTACAATTTAGGGCAGGGGAAAGGAGACACCGGGGAGCTGTTTTTT
CASSYNLGQGKGDTGELFF
>TRBJ2-7|TRBV18|TRBD2|once
TGTGCCAGCTCACCCTCTTTTCGCCCGGGTCAACTAGCGGGGGCCTACGAGCAGTACTTC
CASSPSFRPGQLAGAYEQYF
>TRBJ2-2|TRBV3-1/TRBV3-2|-|-
TGTGCCAGCAGCCCCCTTGGTTCGGGCACCGGGGAGCTGTTTTTT
CASSPLGSGTGELFF
>TRBJ1-2|TRBV5-4|-|-
TGTGCCAGCAGCTTTAATGAGCGAGGGGACGGCTACACCTTC
CASSFNERGDGYTF
>TRBJ1-1|TRBV18|-|-
TGTGCCAGCTCACGATCTCAGGGCCTCACTGAAGCTTTCTTT
CASSRSQGLTEAFF
>TRBJ2-5|TRBV4-1|-|-
TGCGCCAGCAGCCAAGAAGAGACCCAGTACTTC
CASSQEETQYF
>TRBJ1-1|TRBV11-3|-|-
TGTGCCAGCAGCCAACCTAGGAGTACAGGGACGAACACTGAAGCTTTCTTT
CASSQPRSTGTNTEAFF
>TRBJ2-6|TRBV21-1|-|-
TGTGCCAGCAGCAAACGCACGGGTGAGACCGGGGCCAACGTCCTGACTTTC
CASSKRTGETGANVLTF
>TRBJ2-1|TRBV29-1|TRBD2|-
TGCAGCGCTTCTAGCGGGAACTACAATGAGCAGTTCTTC
CSASSGNYNEQFF
>TRBJ1-5|TRBV10-3|-|-
TGTGCCATCAGCACGGACAAGGCCGCTCAGCCCCAGCATTTT
CAISTDKAAQPQHF
>TRBJ2-1|TRBV7-6|-|-
TGTGCCAGCAGCGTCGGACAGATACCCTACAATGAGCAGTTCTTC
CASSVGQIPYNEQFF
>TRBJ2-7|TRBV6-6|TRBD1|few
TGTGCCAGCAGCCAGACAGGGACCTACGAGCAGTACTTC
CASSQTGTYEQYF
>TRBJ1-4|TRBV10-3|-|-
TGTGCCATCAGTGGACAGGACTCCGAAAAACTGTTTTTT
CAISGQDSEKLFF
>TRBJ2-1|TRBV6-1|-|once
TGTGCCAGCAGTCCTTCGGGAGTTCGGGAGCAGTTCTTC
CASSPSGVREQFF
>TRBJ2-7|TRBV5-1|-|-
TGCGCCAGCAGCTTATCAGACACCCTCGAGCAGTACTTC
CASSLSDTLEQYF
>TRBJ1-6|TRBV6-5|-|-
TGTGCCAGCAGTTACTGGAGGAGGGGGAATTCACCCCTCCACTTT
CASSYWRRGNSPLHF
>TRBJ1-2|TRBV9|-|-
TGTGCCAGCAGCCCGGACGCCGGAGCAGGGAAGGACAGCTACACCTTC
CASSPDAGAGKDSYTF
>TRBJ2-5|TRBV10-3|-|-
TGTGCCATCAGTGTCGGTGAGACCCAGTACTTC
CAISVGETQYF